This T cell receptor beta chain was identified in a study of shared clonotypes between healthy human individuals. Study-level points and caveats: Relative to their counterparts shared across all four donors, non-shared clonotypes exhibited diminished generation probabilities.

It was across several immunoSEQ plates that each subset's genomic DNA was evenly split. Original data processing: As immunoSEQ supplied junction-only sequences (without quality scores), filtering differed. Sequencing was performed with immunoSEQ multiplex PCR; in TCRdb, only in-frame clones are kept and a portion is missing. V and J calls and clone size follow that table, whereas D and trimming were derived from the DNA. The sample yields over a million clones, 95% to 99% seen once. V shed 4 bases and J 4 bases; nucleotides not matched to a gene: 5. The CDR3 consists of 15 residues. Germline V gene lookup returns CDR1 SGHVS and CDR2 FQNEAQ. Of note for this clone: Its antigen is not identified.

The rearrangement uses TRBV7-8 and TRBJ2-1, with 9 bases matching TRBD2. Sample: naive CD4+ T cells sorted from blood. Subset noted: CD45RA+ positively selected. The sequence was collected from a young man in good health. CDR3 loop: CASSSSGILYNEQFF. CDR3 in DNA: TGTGCCAGCAGCTCTAGCGGGATCTTGTACAATGAGCAGTTCTTC.